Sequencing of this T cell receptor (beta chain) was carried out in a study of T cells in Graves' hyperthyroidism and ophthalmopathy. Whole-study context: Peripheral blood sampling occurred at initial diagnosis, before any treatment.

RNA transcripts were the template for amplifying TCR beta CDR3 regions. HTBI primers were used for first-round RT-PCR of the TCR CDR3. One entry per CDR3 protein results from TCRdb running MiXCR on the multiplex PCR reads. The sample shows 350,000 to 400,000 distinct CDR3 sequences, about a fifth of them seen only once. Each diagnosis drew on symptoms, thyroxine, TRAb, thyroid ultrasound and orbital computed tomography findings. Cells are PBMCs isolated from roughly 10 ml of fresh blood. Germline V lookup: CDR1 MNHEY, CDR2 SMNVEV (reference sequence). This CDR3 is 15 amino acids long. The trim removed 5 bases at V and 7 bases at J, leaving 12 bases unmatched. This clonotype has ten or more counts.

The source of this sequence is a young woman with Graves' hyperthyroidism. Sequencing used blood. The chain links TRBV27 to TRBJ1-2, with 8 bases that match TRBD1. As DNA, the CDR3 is TGTGCCAGCAGTAAAACCTTACAGGGGGAGCCTGGCTACACCTTC. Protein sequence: CASSKTLQGEPGYTF.